Below, 19 T cell receptor beta chains from the same sample are listed, as sequenced in a study of CD8 T cells in Susac syndrome. RNA was extracted with the RNeasy kit, and a quantity of roughly 0.5 to 1 ug was reverse transcribed using random hexamers. TCRdb independently ran MiXCR on the immunoSEQ multiplex PCR reads; one entry per CDR3 protein. Of tens of thousands of distinct CDR3 sequences listed, roughly 93% are singletons. Specimen: CD4+ T cells from PBMCs. The receptors here all came from a human donor with Susac syndrome.

V is TRBV4-1 and J is TRBJ2-5; TRBD1 matches 8 bases. This CDR3 contains 13 residues. V was pared by 6 bases and J by 7 bases, with 7 bases of the junction left unmatched. Germline lookup yields CDR1 MGHRA and CDR2 YSYEKL. The CDR3 nucleotides are TGCGCCAGCAGGGGAACAGGGGGAGGGACCCAGTACTTC. Amino acid sequence: CASRGTGGGTQYF.

This clonotype was recorded a few times. One junction end disagrees with the germline gene, perhaps due to a read error. The rearrangement links TRBV5-1 to TRBJ1-6; D may be TRBD1 (5 bases). The germline CDR1 and CDR2 sequences are SGHRS and YFSETQ. This CDR3 region has 14 residues. This chain's CDR3 is CASSTGTGNSPLHF. In nucleotides, the CDR3 is TGCGCCAGCAGCACCGGGACCGGTAATTCACCCCTCCATTTT.

The rearrangement links TRBV2 to TRBJ2-7, with no clear D. The germline V gene has CDR1 SNHLY and CDR2 FYNNEI. The CDR3 is made up of 12 amino acids. Trimming cost V 7 bases and J 2 bases, with 9 bases left between them. CDR3 bases: TGTGCCAGCAAGGCTGGTACCTACGAGCAGTACTTC. Its translation: CASKAGTYEQYF.

V usage is TRBV4-1 and J usage is TRBJ2-3, with 12 bases identical to TRBD2. This CDR3 contains 16 residues. Germline CDR1 is MGHRA and CDR2 is YSYEKL. V gave up 5 bases and J gave up 5 bases; unmatched junction bases: 8. The CDR3 region is CASSTRLAGVGDTQYF. The CDR3 DNA is TGCGCCAGCAGCACCCGACTAGCGGGGGTTGGAGATACGCAGTATTTT.

The chain couples TRBV20-1 to TRBJ1-2; a possible D gene is TRBD1 (5 bases). The CDR3 totals 14 residues. Germline V gene data show CDR1 as DFQATT and CDR2 as SNEGSKA (reference sequence). Trimming left V 3 bases short and J 5 bases short, with 16 bases between. The CDR3 reads CSASFGATRYGYTF. The DNA for the CDR3 is TGCAGTGCTAGTTTCGGGGCCACGCGTTATGGCTACACCTTC.

V and J are TRBV6-5 and TRBJ2-1, with 7 bases aligning to TRBD2. V lost 4 bases and J lost 1; bases outside the gene matches: 4. CDR1 is MNHEY, CDR2 SVGAGI, per germline. CDR3 length equals 15 residues. CDR3 in amino acids: CASSWGGGSYNEQFF. The CDR3 nucleotides are TGTGCCAGCAGTTGGGGCGGGGGATCCTACAATGAGCAGTTCTTC.

The chain carries TRBV4-1 and TRBJ2-5; the match to TRBD1 covers 9 bases. This CDR3 contains 16 residues. Germline V gene data show CDR1 as MGHRA and CDR2 as YSYEKL. The J segment lost 4 bases and the V segment lost 1 base, leaving 7 bases of the junction unmatched. In DNA, the CDR3 is TGCGCCAGCAGCCAAGGTACAGGGGGCGGGTTAGAGACCCAGTACTTC. It translates to CASSQGTGGGLETQYF.

The chain joins TRBV27 to TRBJ1-1, with a possible D match to TRBD1 (5 bases). CDR1 and CDR2 from the germline V gene are MNHEY and SMNVEV (reference sequence). The CDR3 extends over 14 amino acids. V lost 3 bases, J lost 5 bases, and 13 bases lay in between. This CDR3 is CASSLWQGGTEAFF. CDR3 DNA sequence: TGTGCCAGCAGTTTGTGGCAGGGTGGTACTGAAGCTTTCTTT.

On this clonotype itself: A read error may produce the germline difference seen at one junction end. The V call is TRBV5-1, the J call TRBJ1-6; the D is unclear. The CDR3 totals 15 residues. The germline V gene has CDR1 SGHRS and CDR2 YFSETQ. The CDR3 sequence: CSSSLEGTNNSPLHF. The DNA for the CDR3 is TGCTCCAGCAGCTTGGAGGGCACCAATAATTCACCCCTCCACTTT.

V is TRBV7-3 and J is TRBJ1-6; TRBD1 matches at 7 bases. The CDR3 is made up of 14 amino acids. Germline V gives CDR1 SGHTA, CDR2 FQGTGA. V was pared by 5 bases and J by 3 bases, with 1 base of the junction left unmatched. The CDR3, as DNA: TGTGCCAGCAGCCGGGACAGCTATAATTCACCCCTCCACTTT. This translates into CASSRDSYNSPLHF.

The chain is built from TRBV6-2 or TRBV6-3 and TRBJ1-2; no clear D gene. The CDR3 consists of 12 residues. Germline V gene lookup returns CDR1 MNHEY and CDR2 SVGEGT. Trimming cost V 8 bases and J 8 bases, with 15 bases left between them. The CDR3 DNA is TGTGCCAGCTCGACTGCCATGCGGGGCTACACCTTC. It translates to CASSTAMRGYTF.

Only one count was recorded for this clonotype. The chain recombines TRBV6-5 with TRBJ2-4, with D possibly matching TRBD1 (5 bases). The V end was cut by 3 bases, the J end by 7 bases, with 13 bases between. CDR1 MNHEY and CDR2 SVGAGI come from the germline V gene. This CDR3 has 14 amino acids. CDR3 sequence reads: CASSYTRVGNIQYF. CDR3 nucleotide sequence: TGTGCCAGCAGTTATACCAGGGTCGGGAACATTCAGTACTTC.

The CDR3 nucleotides are TGTGCCAGTCGAGTAGGCCCCGAAGCTTTCTTT. Its translation: CASRVGPEAFF. This chain joins TRBV7-9 and TRBJ1-1; D is ambiguous. The CDR3 runs to 11 residues. Trimming took 9 bases from V and 8 from J, leaving 13 bases between them. Germline V CDR1 and CDR2: SEHNR, FQNEAQ (reference sequence).

V and J are TRBV10-3 and TRBJ1-1; maybe TRBD1 (6 bases). The CDR3 has 14 amino acids. Germline CDR1 is ENHRY and CDR2 is SYGVKD. Trimming shortened V by 5 bases and J by 0 bases, and 10 bases separated the two germline ends. DNA for the CDR3: TGTGCCATCAGTCCAGGGGCTATGAACACTGAAGCTTTCTTT. It translates to CAISPGAMNTEAFF.

This chain connects TRBV4-2 to TRBJ2-7; D may be TRBD1 (5 bases). Germline loops: CDR1 LGHNA, CDR2 YNFKEQ. Trimming cost V 2 bases and J 2 bases, with 19 bases left between them. This CDR3 comprises 17 residues. The CDR3: CASSQPIGRGNAYEQYF. For the CDR3, the DNA is TGTGCCAGCAGCCAACCCATCGGTAGGGGTAACGCCTACGAGCAGTACTTC.

This clonotype came up once. J is TRBJ1-4 and V is TRBV30; D is possibly TRBD1 (6 bases). The V end lost 7 bases, the J end lost 3 bases, and 12 bases lay between the germline ends. Germline CDR1 GTSNPN, CDR2 SVGIG (reference sequence). The CDR3 spans 13 residues. DNA for the CDR3: TGTGCCTTCTCGACAGGCTCTAATGAAAAACTGTTTTTT. This gives the protein CAFSTGSNEKLFF. The entire variable domain, with the rest obtained from reference TRBV30 and TRBJ1-4, is as follows: SQTIHQWPATLVQPVGSPLSLECTVEGTSNPNLYWYRQAAGRGLQLLFYSVGIGQISSEVPQNLSASRPQDRQFILSSKKLLLSDSGFYLCAFSTGSNEKLFFGSGTQLSVL.

V is TRBV20-1 and J is TRBJ2-7; TRBD2 matches at 13 bases. V shed 6 bases, J shed 8 bases, and the junction held 7 bases outside the gene matches. Germline CDR1 and CDR2: DFQATT and SNEGSKA (reference sequence). This CDR3 spans 13 amino acids. For the CDR3, the DNA is TGCAGTGCCCCCGGGACTAGCGGGGATCAGCAGTACTTC. Its protein is CSAPGTSGDQQYF.

V and J are TRBV5-4 and TRBJ2-2; no clear D. There are 15 residues in the CDR3. V lost 0 bases to trimming and J lost 0 bases, with 6 bases between them. Germline V gene lookup returns CDR1 SGHNT and CDR2 YYREEE (reference sequence). The CDR3 region is CASSLVNANTGELFF. CDR3 nucleotide sequence: TGTGCCAGCAGCTTGGTGAACGCGAACACCGGGGAGCTGTTTTTT.

As to this clonotype: An end of the junction differs from the germline gene, which may be a read error. The chain couples TRBV19 to TRBJ2-1; 7 nucleotides agree with TRBD1. This CDR3 region has 16 residues. Germline values: CDR1 LNHDA, CDR2 SQIVND (reference sequence). CDR3 sequence reads: CASSPLGRQGWNGQFF. The CDR3 DNA reads TGTGCCAGTAGTCCCTTAGGAAGACAGGGTTGGAATGGGCAGTTCTTC.